Listed below are T cell receptor beta chains from one sample, sequenced in a study of radiation and T cells in renal cell carcinoma. Only in-frame clones appear in the TCRdb table, and some are missing; sequencing was by immunoSEQ multiplex PCR. The sample contains about 130,000 clones, approximately 90% of which appear only once. The sequences come from blood, collected from a patient whose treatment included radiotherapy and nephrectomy. These receptors all stem from a woman aged 70 to 79 with renal cell carcinoma. Both conserved end residues are part of each CDR3. D genes are given only for firm matches. The size of a clone is reported for some rows only, either as once, few or many, or as a class for expanded clones.

abundance: .
j_gene: TRBJ1-6
v_gene: TRBV2
d_gene: .
CDR3nt: TGTGCCAGCAGTGAAGCGCGGCAGAACCATTCACCCCTCCACTTT
CDR3aa: CASSEARQNHSPLHF

abundance: .
j_gene: TRBJ2-1
v_gene: TRBV2
d_gene: TRBD1
CDR3nt: TGTGCCAGCACATGGGGACAGGGGGCAGTCGGGGAGCAGTTCTTC
CDR3aa: CASTWGQGAVGEQFF

abundance: .
j_gene: TRBJ2-7
v_gene: TRBV19
d_gene: .
CDR3nt: TGTGCCAGTACCCCGAGGGGGACGGCCCCCTACGAGCAGTACTTC
CDR3aa: CASTPRGTAPYEQYF

abundance: .
j_gene: TRBJ1-2
v_gene: TRBV6-5
d_gene: .
CDR3nt: TGTGCCAGCAGTTACCCCGGACAGAACTATGGCTACACCTTC
CDR3aa: CASSYPGQNYGYTF

abundance: .
j_gene: TRBJ1-2
v_gene: TRBV7-2
d_gene: .
CDR3nt: TGTGCCAGCAGTAAGGAAAAGGGGCGGGATGGCTACACCTTC
CDR3aa: CASSKEKGRDGYTF

abundance: .
j_gene: TRBJ2-7
v_gene: TRBV28
d_gene: .
CDR3nt: TGTGCCAGTACAACGGGGAATCCCTACGAGCAGTACTTC
CDR3aa: CASTTGNPYEQYF

abundance: .
j_gene: TRBJ1-3
v_gene: TRBV7-9
d_gene: .
CDR3nt: TGTGCCAGCACTTTGGGGCCCCCCGAGGGAAACACCATATATTTT
CDR3aa: CASTLGPPEGNTIYF

abundance: few
j_gene: TRBJ2-5
v_gene: TRBV6-6
d_gene: .
CDR3nt: TGTGCCAGCTCCCTTTGGGCGGGACAGCAAGAGACCCAGTACTTC
CDR3aa: CASSLWAGQQETQYF

abundance: .
j_gene: TRBJ2-5
v_gene: TRBV4-3
d_gene: .
CDR3nt: TGCGCCAGCAGCCAAGAGGGGAGGGGGGCCGAGACCCAGTACTTC
CDR3aa: CASSQEGRGAETQYF

abundance: .
j_gene: TRBJ2-7
v_gene: TRBV5-1
d_gene: .
CDR3nt: TGCGCCAGCAGCTTGTCCACCAGCTCCTACGAGCAGTACTTC
CDR3aa: CASSLSTSSYEQYF

abundance: .
j_gene: TRBJ1-6
v_gene: TRBV7-8
d_gene: .
CDR3nt: TGTGCCAGCAGCAGTTTGGACAGAAATAATTCACCCCTCCACTTT
CDR3aa: CASSSLDRNNSPLHF

abundance: .
j_gene: TRBJ2-3
v_gene: TRBV9
d_gene: TRBD2
CDR3nt: TGTGCCAGCAGCGTAGAGGGACTAGCGGGGGTTTCTAGCACAGATACGCAGTATTTT
CDR3aa: CASSVEGLAGVSSTDTQYF

abundance: .
j_gene: TRBJ1-1
v_gene: TRBV15
d_gene: .
CDR3nt: TGTGCCACCAGCAGAGACCACACCGGCCCCACTGAAGCTTTCTTT
CDR3aa: CATSRDHTGPTEAFF

abundance: .
j_gene: TRBJ1-2
v_gene: TRBV5-6
d_gene: TRBD1
CDR3nt: TGTGCCAGCAGACCTGGACAGGGAAACTATGGCTACACCTTC
CDR3aa: CASRPGQGNYGYTF

abundance: .
j_gene: TRBJ1-2
v_gene: TRBV25-1
d_gene: .
CDR3nt: TGTGCCAGCAGTTCCGACGGGAGGGGTAACTATGGCTACACCTTC
CDR3aa: CASSSDGRGNYGYTF

abundance: .
j_gene: TRBJ2-6
v_gene: TRBV7-2
d_gene: .
CDR3nt: TGTGCCAGCAGCTTAGCGGGGAGCTCTGGGGCCAACGTCCTGACTTTC
CDR3aa: CASSLAGSSGANVLTF

abundance: .
j_gene: TRBJ1-5
v_gene: TRBV15
d_gene: TRBD1
CDR3nt: TGTGCCACCAGCAGACTTTGGACAGGGGGCAATCAGCCCCAGCATTTT
CDR3aa: CATSRLWTGGNQPQHF

abundance: .
j_gene: TRBJ2-3
v_gene: TRBV5-6
d_gene: TRBD1
CDR3nt: TGTGCCAGCAGCTTGCCGGGACAGGAAATACCAGATACGCAGTATTTT
CDR3aa: CASSLPGQEIPDTQYF

abundance: once
j_gene: TRBJ1-6
v_gene: TRBV19
d_gene: TRBD1
CDR3nt: TGTGCCAGTAGTATGAGGGACAGGGAGAATTCACCCCTCCACTTT
CDR3aa: CASSMRDRENSPLHF

abundance: .
j_gene: TRBJ1-1
v_gene: TRBV5-4
d_gene: TRBD1
CDR3nt: TGTGCCAGCAGCGAACGACAGGGTAGGGGGAACACTGAAGCTTTCTTT
CDR3aa: CASSERQGRGNTEAFF

abundance: .
j_gene: TRBJ2-1
v_gene: TRBV9
d_gene: TRBD2
CDR3nt: TGTGCCAGCAGCAGAACTAGCGGGGGTAGCTCCTACAATGAGCAGTTCTTC
CDR3aa: CASSRTSGGSSYNEQFF

abundance: .
j_gene: TRBJ2-5
v_gene: TRBV28
d_gene: TRBD2
CDR3nt: TGTGCCAGCGGACTAGCGGGGCATGGGACCCAGTACTTC
CDR3aa: CASGLAGHGTQYF

abundance: .
j_gene: TRBJ2-1
v_gene: TRBV19
d_gene: .
CDR3nt: TGTGCCAGTAGTATAGAGACACCGGGACCGAGCTCCTACAATGAGCAGTTCTTC
CDR3aa: CASSIETPGPSSYNEQFF

abundance: .
j_gene: TRBJ2-3
v_gene: TRBV19
d_gene: TRBD1
CDR3nt: TGTGCCAGTGCCGGGACAGCCGGCACAGATACGCAGTATTTT
CDR3aa: CASAGTAGTDTQYF

abundance: once
j_gene: TRBJ1-2
v_gene: TRBV7-2
d_gene: TRBD1
CDR3nt: TGTGCCAGCAGCTTAGCGCCGCGGACAGGGAACTATGGCTACACCTTC
CDR3aa: CASSLAPRTGNYGYTF

abundance: .
j_gene: TRBJ2-7
v_gene: TRBV29-1
d_gene: .
CDR3nt: TGCAGCGTCGGACAGACCTCCTACGAGCAGTACTTC
CDR3aa: CSVGQTSYEQYF

abundance: .
j_gene: TRBJ2-1
v_gene: TRBV19
d_gene: TRBD2
CDR3nt: TGTGCCAGTAAAATTGGCGGAGCTAGCGGCCACAATGAGCAGTTCTTC
CDR3aa: CASKIGGASGHNEQFF

abundance: .
j_gene: TRBJ2-2
v_gene: TRBV7-3
d_gene: .
CDR3nt: TGTGCCAGCAGCTCCTTCGTCGGCACCGGGGAGCTGTTTTTT
CDR3aa: CASSSFVGTGELFF

abundance: .
j_gene: TRBJ1-3
v_gene: TRBV11-3
d_gene: .
CDR3nt: TGTGCCAGCAGCCCCCTCCAGGGGACTGGCTCTGGAAACACCATATATTTT
CDR3aa: CASSPLQGTGSGNTIYF

abundance: .
j_gene: TRBJ1-2
v_gene: TRBV5-4
d_gene: .
CDR3nt: TGTGCCAGCAGCTATCCTAAGCTCAACTATGGCTACACCTTC
CDR3aa: CASSYPKLNYGYTF

abundance: once
j_gene: TRBJ1-2
v_gene: TRBV5-1
d_gene: TRBD1
CDR3nt: TGCGCCAGTCTACCGGGACAGGGGGCGAGCTATGGCTACACCTTC
CDR3aa: CASLPGQGASYGYTF

abundance: once
j_gene: TRBJ1-2
v_gene: TRBV7-8
d_gene: TRBD1
CDR3nt: TGTGCCAGCAGCCCGGGACAGGACTATGGCTACACCTTC
CDR3aa: CASSPGQDYGYTF

abundance: .
j_gene: TRBJ1-1
v_gene: TRBV5-4
d_gene: .
CDR3nt: TGTGCCAGCAGCTTGTATGGGGGAAGCACTGAAGCTTTCTTT
CDR3aa: CASSLYGGSTEAFF

abundance: .
j_gene: TRBJ1-1
v_gene: TRBV27
d_gene: TRBD1
CDR3nt: TGTGCCAGCAGGGACAGGGGAGGACGGGCGCTGGGCGCTGAAGCTTTCTTT
CDR3aa: CASRDRGGRALGAEAFF

abundance: once
j_gene: TRBJ1-2
v_gene: TRBV30
d_gene: .
CDR3nt: TGTGCCTGGAGTGGTCCGGGGAGCTATGGCTACACCTTC
CDR3aa: CAWSGPGSYGYTF

abundance: once
j_gene: TRBJ2-7
v_gene: TRBV10-1
d_gene: TRBD1
CDR3nt: TGCGCCAGCAGTGAGTCAAGGGACAGGGGCTACGAGCAGTACTTC
CDR3aa: CASSESRDRGYEQYF

abundance: .
j_gene: TRBJ1-2
v_gene: TRBV15
d_gene: .
CDR3nt: TGTGCCACCAGCAGAGAACCTCGAGACTATGGCTACACCTTC
CDR3aa: CATSREPRDYGYTF

abundance: .
j_gene: TRBJ2-7
v_gene: TRBV5-1
d_gene: .
CDR3nt: TGCGCCAGCAGCTTGGGGAAGACCAGCTCCTACGAGCAGTACTTC
CDR3aa: CASSLGKTSSYEQYF

abundance: few
j_gene: TRBJ1-1
v_gene: TRBV11-2
d_gene: .
CDR3nt: TGTGCCAGCAGCTTAGAGCTTAACCCGAACACTGAAGCTTTCTTT
CDR3aa: CASSLELNPNTEAFF

abundance: .
j_gene: TRBJ2-3
v_gene: TRBV11-3
d_gene: .
CDR3nt: TGTGCCAGCAGCTTCCGGGGGGCGACAGATACGCAGTATTTT
CDR3aa: CASSFRGATDTQYF

abundance: .
j_gene: TRBJ1-2
v_gene: TRBV7-9
d_gene: .
CDR3nt: TGTGCCAGCAGCTTAGCGTCAACTACTAACTATGGCTACACCTTC
CDR3aa: CASSLASTTNYGYTF

abundance: few
j_gene: TRBJ2-7
v_gene: TRBV15
d_gene: .
CDR3nt: TGTGCCACCAGCAGAGGACGGTATTCCTACGAGCAGTACTTC
CDR3aa: CATSRGRYSYEQYF